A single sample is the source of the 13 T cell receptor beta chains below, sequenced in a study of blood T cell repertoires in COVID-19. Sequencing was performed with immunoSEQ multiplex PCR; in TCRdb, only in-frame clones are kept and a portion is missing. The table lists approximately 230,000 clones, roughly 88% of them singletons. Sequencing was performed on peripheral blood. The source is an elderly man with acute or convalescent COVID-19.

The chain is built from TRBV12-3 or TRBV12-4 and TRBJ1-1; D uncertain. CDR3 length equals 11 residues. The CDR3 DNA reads TGTGCTGCGGGCGAGAACACTGAAGCTTTCTTT. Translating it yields CAAGENTEAFF.

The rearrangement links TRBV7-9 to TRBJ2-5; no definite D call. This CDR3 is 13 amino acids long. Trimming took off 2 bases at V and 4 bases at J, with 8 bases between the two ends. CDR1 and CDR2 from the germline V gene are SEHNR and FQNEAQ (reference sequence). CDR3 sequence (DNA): TGTGCCAGCAGCTTACTCCTGCGAGAGACCCAGTACTTC. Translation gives CASSLLLRETQYF.

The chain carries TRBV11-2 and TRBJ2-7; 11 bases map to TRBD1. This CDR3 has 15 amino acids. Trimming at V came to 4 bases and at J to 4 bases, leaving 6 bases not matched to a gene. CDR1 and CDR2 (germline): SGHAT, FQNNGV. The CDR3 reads CASSSHGQGAYEQYF. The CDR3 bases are TGTGCCAGCAGCTCCCATGGACAGGGGGCTTACGAGCAGTACTTC.

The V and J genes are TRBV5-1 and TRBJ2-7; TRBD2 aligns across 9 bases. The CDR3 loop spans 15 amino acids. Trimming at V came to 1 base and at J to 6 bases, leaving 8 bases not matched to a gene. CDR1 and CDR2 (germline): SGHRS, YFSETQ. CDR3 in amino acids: CASSLYARGGPEQYF. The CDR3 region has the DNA TGCGCCAGCAGCTTGTATGCGCGGGGGGGCCCCGAGCAGTACTTC.

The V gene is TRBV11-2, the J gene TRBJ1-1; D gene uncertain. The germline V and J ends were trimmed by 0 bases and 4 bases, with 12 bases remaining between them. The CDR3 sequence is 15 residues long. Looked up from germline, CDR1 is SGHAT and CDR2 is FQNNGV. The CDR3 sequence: CASSLESGFGTEAFF. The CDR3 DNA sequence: TGTGCCAGCAGCTTAGAGTCGGGGTTTGGCACTGAAGCTTTCTTT.

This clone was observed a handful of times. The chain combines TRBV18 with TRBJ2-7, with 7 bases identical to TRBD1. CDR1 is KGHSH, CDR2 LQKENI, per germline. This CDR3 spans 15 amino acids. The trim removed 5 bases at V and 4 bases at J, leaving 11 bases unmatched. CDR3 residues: CASSATGEWGYEQYF. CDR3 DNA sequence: TGTGCCAGCTCAGCCACAGGGGAATGGGGGTACGAGCAGTACTTC.

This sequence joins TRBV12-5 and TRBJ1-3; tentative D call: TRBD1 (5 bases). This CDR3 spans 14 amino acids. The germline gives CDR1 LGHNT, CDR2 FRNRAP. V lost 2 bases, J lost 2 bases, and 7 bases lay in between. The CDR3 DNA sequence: TGTGCTAGTGGTTTGCAGGGAACTGGAAACACCATATATTTT. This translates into CASGLQGTGNTIYF.

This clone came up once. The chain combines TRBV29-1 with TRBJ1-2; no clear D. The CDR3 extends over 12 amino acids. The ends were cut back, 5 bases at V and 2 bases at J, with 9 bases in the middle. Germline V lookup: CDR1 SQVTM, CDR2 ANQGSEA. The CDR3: CSVHEYNYGYTF. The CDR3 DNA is TGCAGCGTTCACGAGTACAACTATGGCTACACCTTC. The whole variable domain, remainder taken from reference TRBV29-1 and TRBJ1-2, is SAVISQKPSRDICQRGTSLTIQCQVDSQVTMMFWYRQQPGQSLTLIATANQGSEATYESGFVIDKFPISRPNLTFSTLTVSNMSPEDSSIYLCSVHEYNYGYTFGSGTRLTVV.

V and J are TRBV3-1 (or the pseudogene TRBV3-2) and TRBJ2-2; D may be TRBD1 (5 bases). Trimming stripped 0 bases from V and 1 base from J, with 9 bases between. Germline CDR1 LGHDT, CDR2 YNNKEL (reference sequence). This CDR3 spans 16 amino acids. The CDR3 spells CASSQDSTGNTGELFF. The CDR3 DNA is TGTGCCAGCAGCCAAGATTCTACAGGGAACACCGGGGAGCTGTTTTTT.

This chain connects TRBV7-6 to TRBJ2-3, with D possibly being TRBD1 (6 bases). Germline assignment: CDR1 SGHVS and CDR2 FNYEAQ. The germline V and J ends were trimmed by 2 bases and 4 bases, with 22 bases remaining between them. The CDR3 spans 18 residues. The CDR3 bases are TGTGCCAGCAGCTTACGGACCAGGGGAACTCTGGGCGCAGATACGCAGTATTTT. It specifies CASSLRTRGTLGADTQYF. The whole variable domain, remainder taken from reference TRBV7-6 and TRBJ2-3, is GAGVSQSPRYKVTKRGQDVALRCDPISGHVSLYWYRQALGQGPEFLTYFNYEAQQDKSGLPNDRFSAERPEGSISTLTIQRTEQRDSAMYRCASSLRTRGTLGADTQYFGPGTRLTVL.

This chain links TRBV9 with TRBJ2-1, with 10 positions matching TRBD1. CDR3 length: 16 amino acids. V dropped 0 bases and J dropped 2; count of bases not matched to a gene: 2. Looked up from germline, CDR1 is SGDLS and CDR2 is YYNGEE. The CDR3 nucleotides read TGTGCCAGCAGCGTAGGACAGGGGGCTGCCTACAATGAGCAGTTCTTC. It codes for CASSVGQGAAYNEQFF.

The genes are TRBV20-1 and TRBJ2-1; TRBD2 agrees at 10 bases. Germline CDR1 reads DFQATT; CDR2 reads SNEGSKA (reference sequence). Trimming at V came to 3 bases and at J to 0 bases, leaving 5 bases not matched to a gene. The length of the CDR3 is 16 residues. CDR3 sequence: CSASLAGASSYNEQFF. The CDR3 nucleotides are TGCAGTGCTAGTCTAGCGGGGGCTAGCTCCTACAATGAGCAGTTCTTC.

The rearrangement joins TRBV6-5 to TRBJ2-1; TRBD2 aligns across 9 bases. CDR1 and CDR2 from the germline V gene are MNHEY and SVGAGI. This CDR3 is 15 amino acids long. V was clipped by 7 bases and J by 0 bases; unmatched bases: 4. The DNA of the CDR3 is TGTGCCAGCACCCTAGCGGGGAGCTCCTACAATGAGCAGTTCTTC. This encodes CASTLAGSSYNEQFF.